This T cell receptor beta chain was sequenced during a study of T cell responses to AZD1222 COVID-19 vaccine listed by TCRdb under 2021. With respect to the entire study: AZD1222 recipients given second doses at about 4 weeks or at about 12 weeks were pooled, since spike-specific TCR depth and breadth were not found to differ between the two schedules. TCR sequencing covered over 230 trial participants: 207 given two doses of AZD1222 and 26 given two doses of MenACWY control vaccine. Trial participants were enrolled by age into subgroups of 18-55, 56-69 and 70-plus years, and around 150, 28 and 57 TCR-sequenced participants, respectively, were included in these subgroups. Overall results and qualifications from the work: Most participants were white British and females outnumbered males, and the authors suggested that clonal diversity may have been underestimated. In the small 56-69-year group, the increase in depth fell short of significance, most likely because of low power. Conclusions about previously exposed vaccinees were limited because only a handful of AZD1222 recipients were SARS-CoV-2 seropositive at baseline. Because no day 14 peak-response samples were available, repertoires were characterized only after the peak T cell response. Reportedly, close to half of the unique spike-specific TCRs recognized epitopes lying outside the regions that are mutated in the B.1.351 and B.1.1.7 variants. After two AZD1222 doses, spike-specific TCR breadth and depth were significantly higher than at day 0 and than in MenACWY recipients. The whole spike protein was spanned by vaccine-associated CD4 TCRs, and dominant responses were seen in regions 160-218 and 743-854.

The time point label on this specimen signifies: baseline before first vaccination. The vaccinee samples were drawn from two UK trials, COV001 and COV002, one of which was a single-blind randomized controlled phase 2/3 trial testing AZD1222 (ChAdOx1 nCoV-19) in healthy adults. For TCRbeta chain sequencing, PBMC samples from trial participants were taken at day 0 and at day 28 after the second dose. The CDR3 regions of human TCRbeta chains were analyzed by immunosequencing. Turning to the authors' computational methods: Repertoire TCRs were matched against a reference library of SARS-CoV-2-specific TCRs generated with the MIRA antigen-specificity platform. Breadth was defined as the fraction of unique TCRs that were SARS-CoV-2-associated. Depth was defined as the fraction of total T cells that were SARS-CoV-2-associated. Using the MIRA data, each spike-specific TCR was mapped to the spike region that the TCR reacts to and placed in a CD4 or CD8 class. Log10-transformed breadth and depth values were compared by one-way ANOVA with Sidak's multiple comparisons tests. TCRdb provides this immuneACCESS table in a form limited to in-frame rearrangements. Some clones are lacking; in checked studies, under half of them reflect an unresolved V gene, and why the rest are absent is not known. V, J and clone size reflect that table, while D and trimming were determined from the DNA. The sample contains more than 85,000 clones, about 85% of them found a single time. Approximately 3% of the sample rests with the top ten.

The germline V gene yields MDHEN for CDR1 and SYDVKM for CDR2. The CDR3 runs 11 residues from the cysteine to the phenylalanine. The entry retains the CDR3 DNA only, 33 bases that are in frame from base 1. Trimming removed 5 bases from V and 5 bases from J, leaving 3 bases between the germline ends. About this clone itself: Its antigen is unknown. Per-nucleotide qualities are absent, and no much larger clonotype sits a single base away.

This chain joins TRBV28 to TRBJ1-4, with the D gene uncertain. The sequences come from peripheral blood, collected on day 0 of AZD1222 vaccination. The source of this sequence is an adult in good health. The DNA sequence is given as TGTGCCAGCAGTCAAAATGAAAAACTGTTTTTT. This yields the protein CASSQNEKLFF.